This entry lists 31 T cell receptor beta chains sequenced from one sample in a study of OX40 agonist ivuxolimab in advanced cancers. The method was immunoSEQ multiplex PCR; TCRdb's version includes in-frame clones alone and lacks a portion of them. The sample lists around 70,000 clones, around 90% occurring once. The sample here was CD4+ or CD8+ T cells sorted from blood, taken in a trial of the OX40 agonist ivuxolimab. The receptors come from an adult with an advanced solid tumor such as melanoma, head and neck, liver or kidney cancer.

This chain joins TRBV6-6 and TRBJ1-1; D remains ambiguous. Trimming removed 2 bases at V and 6 bases at J, with 7 bases between. CDR3 size: 12 residues. The germline V gene encodes CDR1 MNHNY and CDR2 SVGAGI (reference sequence). The CDR3 DNA reads as TGTGCCAGCAGTTACATTCTCGCTGAAGCTTTCTTT. Its translation: CASSYILAEAFF.

This clone was detected once. The V gene is TRBV7-8, the J gene TRBJ2-7; 10 bases fit TRBD1. V shed 2 bases and J 4 bases; nucleotides not matched to a gene: 2. Germline CDR1 reads SGHVS; CDR2 reads FQNEAQ. This CDR3 is 14 amino acids long. This CDR3 is CASSLMGQGYEQYF. CDR3 coding DNA: TGTGCCAGCAGCTTAATGGGACAGGGGTACGAGCAGTACTTC.

The chain has TRBV6-1 and TRBJ1-2; tentatively, D is TRBD1 (5 bases). The CDR3 spans 15 residues. The V gene lost 3 bases and the J gene lost 4 bases, with 15 bases spanning the gap. Germline V gene sequence: CDR1 MNHNS, CDR2 SASEGT. The CDR3 DNA reads as TGTGCCAGCAGTGATTTTGTCGGGGGTTCCTATGGCTACACCTTC. Translating it yields CASSDFVGGSYGYTF.

This chain connects TRBV27 to TRBJ2-5, with 15 positions matching TRBD2. The germline gives CDR1 MNHEY, CDR2 SMNVEV (reference sequence). J lost 4 bases, V lost 5 bases, and 8 bases had no gene match. The CDR3 has 17 residues. CDR3 nucleotides: TGTGCCAGCAGTGCCCGGACTAGCGGGGGGGCTGGAGAGACCCAGTACTTC. It is translated as CASSARTSGGAGETQYF.

The chain couples TRBV5-6 to TRBJ1-5; unclear D gene. The germline gives CDR1 SGHDT, CDR2 YYEEEE. The CDR3 covers 16 residues. The V end lost 1 base, the J end lost 5 bases, and 16 bases lay between the germline ends. The CDR3 sequence: CASSLNGRTSDQPQHF. CDR3 nucleotide sequence: TGTGCCAGCAGCTTGAACGGCAGAACCTCAGATCAGCCCCAGCATTTT.

The chain couples TRBV6-1 to TRBJ1-2; 7 bases fit TRBD1. Trimming at V came to 2 bases and at J to 2 bases, leaving 5 bases not matched to a gene. This CDR3 has 15 residues. In germline, CDR1 is MNHNS, CDR2 SASEGT. Written as DNA, the CDR3 is TGTGCCAGCAGTGAAATTTTACAGGGGAACTATGGCTACACCTTC. It specifies CASSEILQGNYGYTF.

This chain uses TRBV9 with TRBJ1-5; weak D call: TRBD1 (5 bases). Trimming left V 0 bases short and J 3 bases short, with 10 bases between. Per germline, CDR1 SGDLS and CDR2 YYNGEE. The CDR3 totals 15 residues. The CDR3 sequence: CASSVEAGLNQPQHF. CDR3 bases: TGTGCCAGCAGCGTAGAGGCAGGGCTCAATCAGCCCCAGCATTTT.

There are a few counts of this clone. The gene calls are TRBV13 and TRBJ1-6; 10 bases are shared with TRBD1. This CDR3 is built from 17 residues. In germline, CDR1 is PRHDT, CDR2 FYEKMQ (reference sequence). The V and J ends lost 4 bases and 9 bases, in that order; junction bases with no gene match: 12. The CDR3 coding sequence is TGTGCCAGCAGCTCCATCCAGGGACAGGGGCAAAGTTCACCCCTCCACTTT. It specifies CASSSIQGQGQSSPLHF.

This clone was observed a handful of times. The junction departs from germline at one end; a sequencing error may be responsible. The V call is TRBV20-1, the J call TRBJ2-1; D gene ambiguous. Germline CDR1 and CDR2: DFQATT and SNEGSKA (reference sequence). CDR3 size: 11 residues. The CDR3 nucleotides read TGCAGTGCTAGAGCCCCGCCCAGCTTGGTCTTC. It codes for CSARAPPSLVF.

This clone occurred a few times. This chain joins TRBV27 and TRBJ2-2; D call uncertain. In germline, CDR1 is MNHEY, CDR2 SMNVEV (reference sequence). The V gene lost 0 bases and the J gene lost 5 bases, with 7 bases spanning the gap. The CDR3 sequence is 14 residues long. CDR3 nucleotides: TGTGCCAGCAGTTTATCAAGAGGTACCGGGGAGCTGTTTTTT. This translates into CASSLSRGTGELFF.

This sequence joins TRBV5-1 and TRBJ2-5; the D gene is possibly TRBD2 (7 bases). CDR3 length: 15 amino acids. Germline assignment: CDR1 SGHRS and CDR2 YFSETQ. Trimming took 7 bases from V and 2 from J, leaving 18 bases between them. The CDR3 DNA follows: TGCGCCAGCGGAGGGGGGGGCTTAGGGCAAGAGACCCAGTACTTC. Translating it yields CASGGGGLGQETQYF.

The chain is built from TRBV6-4 and TRBJ2-3, with TRBD1 identical over 12 bases. Per the germline V gene, CDR1 is MRHNA and CDR2 is SNTAGT. Trimming cost V 4 bases and J 4 bases; bases outside gene matches: 6. The CDR3 totals 16 residues. The CDR3 loop reads CASSAGQGASADTQYF. CDR3 nucleotides: TGTGCCAGCAGTGCGGGACAGGGGGCATCGGCAGATACGCAGTATTTT.

This clone was recorded only once. The genes are TRBV10-3 and TRBJ2-7, with 9 positions matching TRBD1. V trimming: 5 bases; J trimming: 3 bases; junction bases outside the gene matches: 5. Germline V gene lookup returns CDR1 ENHRY and CDR2 SYGVKD. This CDR3 region has 14 residues. The chain's CDR3 is CAISPGQGIYEQYF. The CDR3 coding sequence is TGTGCCATCAGTCCGGGACAGGGAATCTACGAGCAGTACTTC.

The chain carries TRBV12-5 and TRBJ2-7, with D perhaps TRBD2 (6 bases). The CDR3 has 14 amino acids. CDR1 is LGHNT, CDR2 FRNRAP, per germline. The V end lost 7 bases, the J end lost 9 bases, and 22 bases lay between the germline ends. This CDR3 reads CASAPGHRESVQYF. The CDR3, as DNA: TGTGCTAGTGCCCCGGGCCACCGGGAGTCGGTGCAGTACTTC. Complete variable domain (other parts from reference TRBV12-5 and TRBJ2-7): DARVTQTPRHKVTEMGQEVTMRCQPILGHNTVFWYRQTMMQGLELLAYFRNRAPLDDSGMPKDRFSAEMPDATLATLKIQPSEPRDSAVYFCASAPGHRESVQYFGPGTRLTVT.

This clone was recorded a few times. V is TRBV19 and J is TRBJ2-7, with 10 bases fitting TRBD1. This CDR3 is 15 amino acids long. Trimming removed 6 bases from V and 1 base from J; junction bases left unmatched: 6. Germline V gives CDR1 LNHDA, CDR2 SQIVND (reference sequence). The CDR3 DNA follows: TGTGCCAGTAGCCTCCCGGGACAGGGGTCCTACGAGCAGTACTTC. Amino acid sequence: CASSLPGQGSYEQYF.

The V and J genes are TRBV2 and TRBJ2-1, with 9 bases identical to TRBD2. J lost 7 bases, V lost 1 base, and 14 bases had no gene match. This CDR3 region has 18 residues. Looked up from germline, CDR1 is SNHLY and CDR2 is FYNNEI. CDR3 DNA sequence: TGTGCCAGCAGTGAAGAGAGGGCGGGGGGGCTTTATGGGAATGAGCAGTTCTTC. Its protein product is CASSEERAGGLYGNEQFF.

V is TRBV7-2 and J is TRBJ1-4; D is undetermined. Trimming took off 5 bases at V and 5 bases at J, with 15 bases between the two ends. CDR1 SGHTA and CDR2 FQGNSA come from the germline V gene. This CDR3 region has 15 residues. The CDR3 protein is CASSVRRLMNEKLFF. CDR3 coding DNA: TGTGCCAGCAGCGTACGACGGCTTATGAATGAAAAACTGTTTTTT.

The genes are TRBV7-2 and TRBJ2-7, with D possibly being TRBD1 (6 bases). V lost 1 base and J 2 bases, leaving 9 bases between the germline ends. The CDR3 totals 14 residues. Germline values: CDR1 SGHTA, CDR2 FQGNSA. CDR3 sequence (DNA): TGTGCCAGCAGCTTAGACAGGGTAGCCTACGAGCAGTACTTC. It yields the protein CASSLDRVAYEQYF. The full variable domain, completed using reference TRBV7-2 and TRBJ2-7, is GAGVSQSPSNKVTEKGKDVELRCDPISGHTALYWYRQSLGQGLEFLIYFQGNSAPDKSGLPSDRFSAERTGGSVSTLTIQRTQQEDSAVYLCASSLDRVAYEQYFGPGTRLTVT.

The chain carries TRBV28 and TRBJ2-7, with D possibly TRBD1 on 5 matching bases. The CDR3 is made up of 11 amino acids. The V end was cut by 6 bases, the J end by 9 bases, with 12 bases between. Germline values: CDR1 MDHEN, CDR2 SYDVKM. The CDR3 loop reads CASRSGSMQYF. CDR3 bases: TGTGCCAGCAGATCAGGGTCCATGCAGTACTTC.

V gene TRBV6-1 combines with J gene TRBJ2-7; maybe TRBD2 (7 bases). V lost 0 bases to trimming and J lost 6 bases, with 12 bases between them. Germline V gene lookup returns CDR1 MNHNS and CDR2 SASEGT. This CDR3 comprises 14 residues. This chain's CDR3 is CASSEARGGFEQYF. CDR3 bases: TGTGCCAGCAGTGAAGCAAGGGGGGGCTTCGAGCAGTACTTC.

This chain connects TRBV7-2 to TRBJ1-6; D unresolved. Looked up from germline, CDR1 is SGHTA and CDR2 is FQGNSA. V lost 3 bases and J lost 10, with 7 bases in between. The CDR3 totals 12 residues. The CDR3 protein is CASSLGQSPLHF. The CDR3 DNA follows: TGTGCCAGCAGCTTGGGCCAGTCACCCCTCCACTTT.

The chain combines TRBV18 with TRBJ1-6, with 8 bases aligning to TRBD1. This CDR3 spans 13 amino acids. V shed 5 bases and J 7 bases; nucleotides not matched to a gene: 1. Germline V lookup: CDR1 KGHSH, CDR2 LQKENI. The CDR3 loop is CASSDRGNSPLHF. The CDR3 nucleotides are TGTGCCAGCTCAGACAGGGGCAATTCACCCCTCCACTTT.

The chain employs TRBV2 and TRBJ1-4; 7 bases agree with TRBD1. The CDR3 loop spans 14 amino acids. CDR1 is SNHLY and CDR2 is FYNNEI in the germline V gene. Trimming at V came to 4 bases and at J to 3 bases, leaving 2 bases not matched to a gene. CDR3 nucleotide sequence: TGTGCCAGCAGTGCCGGACAGGCTAATGAAAAACTGTTTTTT. It codes for CASSAGQANEKLFF.

CDR3 sequence (DNA): TGTGCCAGCAGCCCCCGAGGGGAGCTTACGGTTGGCTACACCTTC. The encoded protein is CASSPRGELTVGYTF. The V call is TRBV14, the J call TRBJ1-2; tentative D call: TRBD1 (5 bases). CDR1 is SGHDN and CDR2 is FVKESK in the germline V gene. Deletions cut 4 bases from V and 7 bases from J, with 19 bases between. The CDR3 has 15 residues.

The rearrangement joins TRBV7-3 to TRBJ2-6; tentative D call: TRBD1 (6 bases). This CDR3 is built from 16 residues. Germline V gene lookup returns CDR1 SGHTA and CDR2 FQGTGA. Trimming took 5 bases from V and 0 from J, leaving 11 bases between them. Here the CDR3 reads CASSRQAGSGANVLTF. CDR3 in DNA: TGTGCCAGCAGCAGACAGGCCGGCTCTGGGGCCAACGTCCTGACTTTC.

The V and J genes are TRBV27 and TRBJ2-3; the D is unclear. The germline V gene encodes CDR1 MNHEY and CDR2 SMNVEV (reference sequence). This CDR3 region has 15 residues. With 1 base removed from V and 2 bases from J, the gap between germline ends came to 10 bases. The CDR3 sequence is CASSLFKYPTDTQYF. CDR3 in DNA: TGTGCCAGCAGTTTATTTAAATATCCCACAGATACGCAGTATTTT.

V is TRBV28 and J is TRBJ1-1; D ambiguous. Trimming removed 5 bases from V and 2 bases from J, with 15 bases in between. CDR3 length: 15 residues. Germline CDR1 is MDHEN and CDR2 is SYDVKM. CDR3 in DNA: TGTGCCAGCAGTCTCCATACCTCTACTAACACTGAAGCTTTCTTT. Protein sequence: CASSLHTSTNTEAFF.

V and J are TRBV5-6 and TRBJ2-4; 8 positions agree with TRBD1. The CDR3 is made up of 17 amino acids. J was trimmed by 3 bases and V by 4 bases; bases with no gene match: 12. Germline assignment: CDR1 SGHDT and CDR2 YYEEEE. This CDR3 reads CASSPAGQGIVKNIQYF. The CDR3 nucleotides read TGTGCCAGCAGCCCCGCCGGACAGGGTATTGTCAAAAACATTCAGTACTTC.

CDR3 nucleotide sequence: TGCAGCTCGACCCCTGACGACAGGAAAGCTTTCTTT. Its translation is CSSTPDDRKAFF. The chain employs TRBV29-1 and TRBJ1-1; tentatively, D is TRBD1 (6 bases). CDR1 SQVTM and CDR2 ANQGSEA come from the germline V gene. The CDR3 covers 12 residues. Trimming removed 8 bases from V and 9 bases from J, with 19 bases in between.

This sequence joins TRBV7-2 and TRBJ2-2; the match to TRBD1 covers 8 bases. The CDR3 loop spans 15 amino acids. Per germline, CDR1 SGHTA and CDR2 FQGNSA. V shed 4 bases and J 4 bases; nucleotides not matched to a gene: 5. This CDR3 reads CASSSRQGSTGELFF. DNA for the CDR3: TGTGCCAGCAGCTCAAGACAGGGGAGCACCGGGGAGCTGTTTTTT.

The chain couples TRBV28 to TRBJ1-2; D might be TRBD1 (6 bases). CDR3 length equals 15 residues. The germline V gene encodes CDR1 MDHEN and CDR2 SYDVKM. Trimming took off 0 bases at V and 3 bases at J, with 11 bases between the two ends. The CDR3 reads CASSLWTGQDYGYTF. The CDR3 coding sequence is TGTGCCAGCAGTTTATGGACAGGCCAGGACTATGGCTACACCTTC.